One sample yielded the 10 T cell receptor beta chains listed below, sequenced in a study of CD8 T cells in Susac syndrome. With random hexamers, reverse transcription was performed on about 0.5 to 1 ug of RNA. TCRdb re-called the immunoSEQ multiplex PCR reads through MiXCR, storing one row per CDR3 protein. This sample has tens of thousands of distinct CDR3 sequences, with 93% found just once. Source material: CD4+ T cells from PBMCs. Receptors were obtained from a human donor with Susac syndrome.

The CDR3 DNA reads TGTGCCAGCAGCCAAAGAGGGGGGCCGCGGGGTACCTACGAGCAGTACTTC. It is translated as CASSQRGGPRGTYEQYF. V usage is TRBV7-9 and J usage is TRBJ2-7; D is possibly TRBD1 or TRBD2 (6 bases each). Deletions cut 5 bases from V and 2 bases from J, with 22 bases between. CDR3 size: 17 residues. CDR1 is SEHNR, CDR2 FQNEAQ, per germline (reference sequence). The variable domain in full, completed from reference TRBV7-9 and TRBJ2-7, reads DTGVSQNPRHKITKRGQNVTFRCDPISEHNRLYWYRQTLGQGPEFLTYFQNEAQLEKSRLLSDRFSAERPKGSFSTLEIQRTEQGDSAMYLCASSQRGGPRGTYEQYFGPGTRLTVT.

The gene calls are TRBV20-1 and TRBJ1-5, with TRBD1 matching over 9 bases. After removal of 5 bases from V and 0 bases from J, the junction contained 5 bases not matched to a gene. The germline CDR1 and CDR2 sequences are DFQATT and SNEGSKA (reference sequence). CDR3 size: 15 residues. The CDR3 coding sequence is TGCAGTGCTGGACAGGGGAGGTATAGCAATCAGCCCCAGCATTTT. Translating it yields CSAGQGRYSNQPQHF.

This chain joins TRBV12-3 or TRBV12-4 and TRBJ1-5, with D perhaps TRBD1 (6 bases). V lost 5 bases, J lost 0 bases, and 20 bases lay in between. The CDR3 consists of 18 residues. CDR3 DNA sequence: TGTGCCAGCAGTCCACAAAAAACAGGGTGGGGTAGCAATCAGCCCCAGCATTTT. It encodes CASSPQKTGWGSNQPQHF.

The CDR3 protein is CASSETGGGTEAFF. In nucleotides, the CDR3 is TGTGCCAGCAGCGAGACAGGGGGAGGCACTGAAGCTTTCTTT. V is TRBV7-3 and J is TRBJ1-1; 9 bases are shared with TRBD1. J gave up 4 bases and V 5 bases, and 5 bases lay outside the gene matches. CDR1 and CDR2 from the germline V gene are SGHTA and FQGTGA. The CDR3 consists of 14 residues.

V is TRBV28 and J is TRBJ2-3; 7 positions agree with TRBD1. Germline loops: CDR1 MDHEN, CDR2 SYDVKM. This CDR3 spans 17 amino acids. With 2 bases clipped from V and 2 bases from J, the junction kept 10 bases outside the gene matches. The CDR3 coding sequence is TGTGCCAGCAGTTTAGCACCCCGTACAGGGGCCACAGATACGCAGTATTTT. Encoded protein: CASSLAPRTGATDTQYF. Complete variable domain (other parts from reference TRBV28 and TRBJ2-3): DVKVTQSSRYLVKRTGEKVFLECVQDMDHENMFWYRQDPGLGLRLIYFSYDVKMKEKGDIPEGYSVSREKKERFSLILESASTNQTSMYLCASSLAPRTGATDTQYFGPGTRLTVL.

This chain links TRBV25-1 with TRBJ2-6, with a weak D call TRBD1 (6 bases). V shed 3 bases and J shed 0 bases, with 9 bases lying between them. The CDR3 extends over 16 amino acids. Germline V CDR1 and CDR2: MGHDK, SYGVNS. The CDR3 sequence is CASSDNRDSGANVLTF. CDR3 coding DNA: TGTGCCAGCAGTGACAACAGGGACTCTGGGGCCAACGTCCTGACTTTC.

This chain's CDR3 is CASSIRGQGAYNEQFF. In DNA form, the CDR3 reads TGTGCCAGTAGTATTAGGGGACAGGGGGCTTACAATGAGCAGTTCTTC. V gene TRBV19 combines with J gene TRBJ2-1, with TRBD1 matching over 12 bases. The ends lost 3 bases at V and 4 bases at J; junction bases unmatched: 4. CDR3 size: 16 residues. Germline values: CDR1 LNHDA, CDR2 SQIVND (reference sequence).

The gene calls are TRBV16 and TRBJ1-2, with D unclear. V lost 4 bases, J lost 8 bases, and 14 bases lay in between. The CDR3 contains 13 residues. Germline CDR1 and CDR2: KGHSY and FQNENV. The DNA of the CDR3 is TGTGCCAGCAGCCTTGCCGCCGGGCAGGGCTACACCTTC. Protein product: CASSLAAGQGYTF.

V and J are TRBV28 and TRBJ2-7; 7 bases map to TRBD1. J gave up 5 bases and V 4 bases, and 8 bases lay outside the gene matches. This CDR3 is 14 amino acids long. Germline assignment: CDR1 MDHEN and CDR2 SYDVKM. The CDR3 protein is CASSSVDRSDEQYF. The DNA of the CDR3 is TGTGCCAGCAGTTCGGTGGACAGGTCGGACGAGCAGTACTTC. Using reference TRBV28 and TRBJ2-7 for the parts outside the CDR3, the full variable domain is DVKVTQSSRYLVKRTGEKVFLECVQDMDHENMFWYRQDPGLGLRLIYFSYDVKMKEKGDIPEGYSVSREKKERFSLILESASTNQTSMYLCASSSVDRSDEQYFGPGTRLTVT.

The chain joins TRBV29-1 to TRBJ2-5, with D unresolved. V shed 5 bases and J shed 5 bases, with 15 bases lying between them. From germline, CDR1 is SQVTM and CDR2 ANQGSEA. The CDR3 contains 13 residues. The chain's CDR3 is CSVSVVAGETQYF. CDR3 sequence (DNA): TGCAGCGTTTCGGTCGTGGCTGGGGAGACCCAGTACTTC.